One T cell receptor beta chain is described in this entry. This sample is drawn from a study of shared clonotypes between healthy human individuals. CDR1 MNHNS and CDR2 SASEGT come from the germline V gene. This CDR3 is built from 13 residues. V shed 7 bases and J shed 0 bases, with 7 bases lying between them. Execution of the assay was at deep level. In the authors' methods: Junction-only sequences produced by ImmunoSEQ had no quality scores, so filtering differed. Clones were read by immunoSEQ multiplex PCR, and TCRdb kept only the in-frame ones, dropping some. D and trimming come from the DNA, and the V and J calls and clone size come from that table. This table holds nearly 1 million clones, 60% to 85% found once. The donors, all of them Caucasian adults, lived in Nashville, Tennessee.

Sequences were obtained from memory CD4+ T cells sorted from blood. Indicated subset: CD45RA-negative fraction. The V and J genes are TRBV6-1 and TRBJ2-1; D unresolved. The source of this sequence is a man aged 18-30 years in good health. This CDR3 is CASTPVSYNEQFF. In nucleotides, the CDR3 is TGTGCCAGCACTCCGGTCTCCTACAATGAGCAGTTCTTC.